This T cell receptor (beta chain) was identified in a study of identical twins. General observations from the study: An excess of low generation probability was shown by twin-shared out-of-frame alpha sequences. In cord blood, abundant beta clonotypes had fewer insertions; memory showed no trend. Weaker excess sharing between twins was seen in beta out-of-frame sequences.

The CDR3 is made up of 12 amino acids. Germline CDR1 and CDR2: SQVTM and ANQGSEA. Trimming cost V 1 base and J 6 bases, with 10 bases left between them. As for this clonotype: Antigen: not known.

Via MiXCR, TCRdb re-called the 5' RACE reads, giving one row per CDR3 protein. The data contain just over 500,000 distinct CDR3 sequences, 20% to 25% of them singletons. These data are also associated with another study on T cells expressing NK-cell markers. That source adds: HCMV seropositivity characterized most of the eight sequenced donors, and seronegativity one.

This chain connects TRBV29-1 to TRBJ2-7; D is possibly TRBD1 (5 bases). The receptor's source is a woman younger than 30 in good health. Source material: CD4+ T cells sorted from blood. DNA of the CDR3: TGCAGCGTTGAAGGAGTAAGGGGCGAGCAGTACTTC. Protein sequence: CSVEGVRGEQYF.